The 26 T cell receptor beta chains below were found in one sample sequenced in a study of cytomegalovirus exposure and HLA in healthy donors. The PCR had 60 Vbeta and 13 Jbeta primers. TCRdb keeps only in-frame clones here, not all; method: immunoSEQ multiplex PCR. Of 150,000 or so clones in the sample, just under 75% are singletons; the top ten hold 1.5% to 2%. The sequenced material came from PBMCs. The receptors stem from a woman aged 18-35 years in good health and CMV-seronegative.

This clone was counted a single time. The CDR3 bases are TGCGCCAGCAGTCCACACACGTCGGGAGGTTGGGACAATGAGCAGTTCTTC. Amino acid sequence: CASSPHTSGGWDNEQFF. The gene calls are TRBV10-1 and TRBJ2-1; 7 nucleotides match TRBD2. Losses at the gene ends were 5 bases for V and 5 bases for J; bases not matched to a gene: 15. CDR1 is WNHNN, CDR2 SYGVQD, per germline (reference sequence). The CDR3 spans 17 residues.

V is TRBV19 and J is TRBJ2-1, with D possibly matching TRBD1 (6 bases). Germline values: CDR1 LNHDA, CDR2 SQIVND (reference sequence). This CDR3 contains 13 residues. The V end lost 8 bases, the J end lost 5 bases, and 13 bases lay between the germline ends. CDR3 in amino acids: CASHKGQNNEQFF. The CDR3 DNA reads TGTGCCAGTCATAAGGGACAAAACAATGAGCAGTTCTTC.

The J gene is TRBJ2-3, the V gene TRBV2; a possible D gene is TRBD2 (6 bases). Trimming pared 8 bases from V and 0 bases from J, leaving 12 bases between. Germline lookup yields CDR1 SNHLY and CDR2 FYNNEI. The CDR3 extends over 14 amino acids. In DNA form, the CDR3 reads TGTGCCAGCGTCGCGGGGTTAAGCACAGATACGCAGTATTTT. Translation: CASVAGLSTDTQYF.

There are a few counts of this clone. The chain combines TRBV27 with TRBJ2-7; tentative D call: TRBD1 (8 bases). The germline CDR1 and CDR2 sequences are MNHEY and SMNVEV (reference sequence). V gave up 6 bases and J gave up 4 bases, with 19 bases separating them. The CDR3 is 15 amino acids. CDR3 sequence reads: CASSKGTGGAYEQYF. The CDR3 bases are TGTGCCAGCAGCAAGGGTACAGGGGGGGCTTACGAGCAGTACTTC.

V and J are TRBV5-1 and TRBJ1-2; TRBD1 is a possible D gene (6 bases). The CDR3 loop spans 13 amino acids. V lost 2 bases to trimming and J lost 6 bases, with 11 bases between them. From germline, CDR1 is SGHRS and CDR2 YFSETQ. The DNA of the CDR3 is TGCGCCAGCAGCTTTGCAGGGGAGCATGGCTACACCTTC. As protein: CASSFAGEHGYTF.

This rearrangement joins TRBV18 to TRBJ2-7; perhaps TRBD1 as D (6 bases). Per the germline V gene, CDR1 is KGHSH and CDR2 is LQKENI. This CDR3 is built from 13 residues. V lost 4 bases, J lost 6 bases, and 13 bases lay in between. CDR3 sequence: CASSHTGIVEQYV. DNA of the CDR3: TGTGCCAGCTCACATACAGGGATAGTCGAGCAGTACGTC.

In its sample, this clone was seen a few times. The chain uses TRBV13 and TRBJ2-3; D unclear. The CDR3 contains 12 residues. The germline V gene has CDR1 PRHDT and CDR2 FYEKMQ (reference sequence). V was cut by 4 bases and J by 7 bases, with 9 bases left in between. CDR3 residues: CASSSRTNTQYF. The CDR3 nucleotides read TGTGCCAGCAGCTCCCGTACAAATACGCAGTATTTT.

Here the CDR3 DNA reads TGTGCCATCAGACCCGAGAGTTTCGGGACCCAGTACTTC. This translates into CAIRPESFGTQYF. This sequence joins TRBV10-3 and TRBJ2-5, with D unresolved. V gave up 6 bases and J gave up 7 bases, with 15 bases separating them. This CDR3 is 13 amino acids long. Looked up from germline, CDR1 is ENHRY and CDR2 is SYGVKD.

The chain has TRBV12-5 and TRBJ1-2, with unresolved D. V was cut by 4 bases and J by 0 bases, with 9 bases left in between. Germline V gene data show CDR1 as LGHNT and CDR2 as FRNRAP. The CDR3 contains 14 residues. The CDR3 coding sequence is TGTGCTAGTGGTTCCCGTAGTACTAACTATGGCTACACCTTC. It encodes CASGSRSTNYGYTF.

The chain uses TRBV19 and TRBJ2-3; 7 nucleotides match TRBD2. CDR3 length equals 16 residues. V lost 6 bases, J lost 5 bases, and 14 bases stayed unmatched. Germline V lookup: CDR1 LNHDA, CDR2 SQIVND (reference sequence). CDR3 sequence (DNA): TGTGCCAGTAGCTCGGCGCCGCGGGAGAGGGGAGATACGCAGTATTTT. This sequence encodes CASSSAPRERGDTQYF. Looking up the rest from reference TRBV19 and TRBJ2-3 gives the full variable domain: DGGITQSPKYLFRKEGQNVTLSCEQNLNHDAMYWYRQDPGQGLRLIYYSQIVNDFQKGDIAEGYSVSREKKESFPLTVTSAQKNPTAFYLCASSSAPRERGDTQYFGPGTRLTVL.

Note on this clone: At the DNA level, this CDR3 is encoded by other sequences in the same sample as well. This rearrangement joins TRBV6-4 to TRBJ2-2; D is perhaps TRBD1 (6 bases). From germline, CDR1 is MRHNA and CDR2 SNTAGT. This CDR3 is 16 amino acids long. The V and J ends lost 3 bases and 1 base respectively, with 12 bases between them. CDR3 in DNA: TGTGCCAGCAGTGAACAGGGCGGGCAGAACACCGGGGAGCTGTTTTTT. Amino acids: CASSEQGGQNTGELFF.

The V and J genes are TRBV28 and TRBJ2-3, with 10 positions matching TRBD2. The ends lost 4 bases at V and 2 bases at J; junction bases unmatched: 12. This CDR3 contains 18 residues. Germline-derived CDR1 and CDR2 are MDHEN and SYDVKM. CDR3 DNA: TGTGCCAGCAGTTCCAACCCGGGACTAGCGAAGAACACAGATACGCAGTATTTT. Protein: CASSSNPGLAKNTDTQYF. The whole variable domain, filled in from reference TRBV28 and TRBJ2-3, reads DVKVTQSSRYLVKRTGEKVFLECVQDMDHENMFWYRQDPGLGLRLIYFSYDVKMKEKGDIPEGYSVSREKKERFSLILESASTNQTSMYLCASSSNPGLAKNTDTQYFGPGTRLTVL.

V is TRBV9 and J is TRBJ2-1, with a tentative D call TRBD2 (6 bases). Trimming removed 5 bases at V and 1 base at J, with 19 bases between. The CDR3 has 17 residues. Germline V gene lookup returns CDR1 SGDLS and CDR2 YYNGEE. This chain's CDR3 is CASRPGLEGFSYNEQFF. In DNA form, the CDR3 reads TGTGCCAGCAGACCCGGACTGGAGGGATTTTCCTACAATGAGCAGTTCTTC.

This chain links TRBV14 with TRBJ2-3; 8 bases are shared with TRBD2. J lost 5 bases, V lost 4 bases, and 11 bases had no gene match. This CDR3 is 16 amino acids long. Germline V lookup: CDR1 SGHDN, CDR2 FVKESK. For the CDR3, the DNA is TGTGCCAGCAGCCCCCTTCGTTTACGGGAGGGAGATACGCAGTATTTT. Translated, it gives CASSPLRLREGDTQYF.

This rearrangement joins TRBV6-1 to TRBJ2-1; the match to TRBD2 covers 11 bases. Germline values: CDR1 MNHNS, CDR2 SASEGT. The CDR3 length is 15 residues. With V trimmed by 5 bases and J by 6 bases, 6 bases remained unmatched. The CDR3 bases are TGTGCCAGCAGTACACTAGCGGGAGACGTCAATGAGCAGTTCTTC. Translated, it gives CASSTLAGDVNEQFF.

This clone was recorded only once. The chain carries TRBV5-1 and TRBJ2-1; D call uncertain. The CDR3 has 15 residues. Deletions cut 1 base from V and 8 bases from J, with 16 bases between. The germline V gene has CDR1 SGHRS and CDR2 YFSETQ. CDR3 nucleotide sequence: TGCGCCAGCAGCTTGAAACAGTTGTCTTTTGATGAGCAGTTCTTC. Amino acid sequence: CASSLKQLSFDEQFF.

This chain connects TRBV5-1 to TRBJ2-4, with TRBD2 as a possible D gene (6 bases). The CDR3 sequence is 12 residues long. From germline, CDR1 is SGHRS and CDR2 YFSETQ. V was trimmed by 5 bases and J by 7 bases, leaving 10 bases between them. The CDR3 nucleotides are TGCGCCAGCAGGACGGAGGGGAACATTCAGTACTTC. The encoded protein is CASRTEGNIQYF.

In its sample, this clone was seen a few times. This chain connects TRBV28 to TRBJ2-7; TRBD1 aligns across 7 bases. V gave up 6 bases and J gave up 4 bases; unmatched junction bases: 18. The CDR3 spans 17 residues. Germline lookup yields CDR1 MDHEN and CDR2 SYDVKM. The CDR3 coding sequence is TGTGCCAGCAGCGAGAATTATGAACCGGGACAGAAGTACGAGCAGTACTTC. This encodes CASSENYEPGQKYEQYF.

The sample holds a few counts of this clone. The rearrangement links TRBV7-8 to TRBJ2-1; 13 bases align to TRBD2. The CDR3 totals 15 residues. Germline CDR1 reads SGHVS; CDR2 reads FQNEAQ. Losses at the gene ends were 5 bases for V and 5 bases for J; bases not matched to a gene: 3. CDR3 nucleotide sequence: TGTGCCAGCAGCCCTACTAGCGGGGGGGACAATGAGCAGTTCTTC. It is translated as CASSPTSGGDNEQFF.

The chain is built from TRBV2 and TRBJ2-7; D is perhaps TRBD2 (5 bases). With 5 bases removed from V and 2 bases from J, the gap between germline ends came to 10 bases. The germline V gene encodes CDR1 SNHLY and CDR2 FYNNEI. The CDR3 runs to 13 residues. CDR3 sequence reads: CASSLASTYEQYF. The CDR3 coding sequence is TGTGCCAGCAGTTTAGCGAGTACCTACGAGCAGTACTTC.

This clone occurred a few times. The chain carries TRBV27 and TRBJ1-2, with D unclear. Germline V gene data show CDR1 as MNHEY and CDR2 as SMNVEV (reference sequence). V was shortened by 0 bases and J by 4 bases, with 12 bases between the two germline ends. The CDR3 length is 15 residues. CDR3 region: CASSLSSGGAYGYTF. CDR3 DNA: TGTGCCAGCAGTTTATCGTCAGGAGGTGCCTATGGCTACACCTTC.

The chain employs TRBV15 and TRBJ1-3, with 8 bases lining up with TRBD1. V lost 6 bases and J lost 4; bases outside the gene matches: 8. Germline CDR1 LNHNV, CDR2 YYDKDF (reference sequence). The CDR3 extends over 15 amino acids. The CDR3 nucleotides read TGTGCCACCAGAACGGACAGGGTTTCAGGAAACACCATATATTTT. The encoded protein is CATRTDRVSGNTIYF.

The table lists this clone with a few counts. The chain recombines TRBV4-2 with TRBJ2-7; 7 nucleotides agree with TRBD2. After removal of 1 base from V and 9 bases from J, the junction contained 9 bases not matched to a gene. Looked up from germline, CDR1 is LGHNA and CDR2 is YNFKEQ. This CDR3 is built from 14 residues. The CDR3 spells CASSQGQAGVGQYF. The CDR3 region has the DNA TGTGCCAGCAGCCAAGGCCAGGCGGGGGTAGGGCAGTACTTC.

The CDR3 here is CATSSKRQTEYGYTF. In nucleotides, the CDR3 is TGTGCCACCAGCAGCAAAAGACAGACTGAATATGGCTACACCTTC. The J gene is TRBJ1-2, the V gene TRBV15, with a weak D call TRBD1 (5 bases). The CDR3 length is 15 residues. In germline, CDR1 is LNHNV, CDR2 YYDKDF (reference sequence). Trimming cost V 3 bases and J 5 bases, with 16 bases left between them.

The V call is TRBV29-1, the J call TRBJ1-1; D is possibly TRBD1 (6 bases). Germline loops: CDR1 SQVTM, CDR2 ANQGSEA. This CDR3 is 15 amino acids long. V gave up 3 bases and J gave up 5 bases, with 19 bases separating them. The chain's CDR3 is CSVERRGGGGTEAFF. The CDR3 coding sequence is TGCAGCGTTGAGCGCAGAGGGGGGGGAGGGACTGAAGCTTTCTTT.

This sequence joins TRBV4-2 and TRBJ2-7; no definite D call. The CDR3 runs to 15 residues. V lost 1 base and J 0 bases, leaving 10 bases between the germline ends. Germline-derived CDR1 and CDR2 are LGHNA and YNFKEQ. The CDR3 DNA reads as TGTGCCAGCAGCCAAGTCCCTGAGAGCTCCTACGAGCAGTACTTC. Residues: CASSQVPESSYEQYF.